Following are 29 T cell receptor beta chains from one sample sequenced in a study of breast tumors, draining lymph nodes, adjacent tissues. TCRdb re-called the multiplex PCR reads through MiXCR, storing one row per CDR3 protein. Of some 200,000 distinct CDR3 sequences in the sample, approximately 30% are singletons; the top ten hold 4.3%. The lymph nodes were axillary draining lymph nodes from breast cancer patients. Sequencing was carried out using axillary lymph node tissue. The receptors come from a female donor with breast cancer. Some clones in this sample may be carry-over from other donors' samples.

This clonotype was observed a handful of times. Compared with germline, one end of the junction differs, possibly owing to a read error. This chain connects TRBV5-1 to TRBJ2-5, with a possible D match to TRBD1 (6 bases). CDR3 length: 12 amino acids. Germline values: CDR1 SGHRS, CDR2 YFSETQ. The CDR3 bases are TGCGCCTCTTCGGACAGCATAGAGACCCACTACTTC. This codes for CASSDSIETHYF.

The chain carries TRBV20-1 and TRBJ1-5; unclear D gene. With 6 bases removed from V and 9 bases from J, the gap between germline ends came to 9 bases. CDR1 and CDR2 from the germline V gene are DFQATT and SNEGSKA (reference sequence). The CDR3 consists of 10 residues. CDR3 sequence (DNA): TGCAGTGCCACTGAAGGGCCCCAGCATTTT. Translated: CSATEGPQHF.

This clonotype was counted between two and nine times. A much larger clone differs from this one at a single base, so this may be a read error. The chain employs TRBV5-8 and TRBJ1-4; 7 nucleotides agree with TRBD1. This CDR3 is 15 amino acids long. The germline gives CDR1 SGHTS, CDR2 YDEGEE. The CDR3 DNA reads TGTGCCAGCGGCTTACTTGGACAGGTGGACGAAAAACTGTTTTTT. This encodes CASGLLGQVDEKLFF. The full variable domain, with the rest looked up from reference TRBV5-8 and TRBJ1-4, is EAGVTQSPTHLIKTRGQQATLRCSPISGHTSVYWYQQALGLGLQFLLWYDEGEERNRGNFPPRFSGRQFPNYSSELNVNALELEDSALYLCASGLLGQVDEKLFFGSGTQLSVL.

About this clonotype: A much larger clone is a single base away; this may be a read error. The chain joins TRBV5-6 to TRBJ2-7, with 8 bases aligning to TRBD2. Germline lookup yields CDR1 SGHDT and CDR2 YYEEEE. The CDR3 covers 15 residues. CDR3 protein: CASSFGPAGEYEQHF. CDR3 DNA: TGTGCCAGCAGCTTCGGGCCAGCGGGAGAATACGAGCAGCACTTC.

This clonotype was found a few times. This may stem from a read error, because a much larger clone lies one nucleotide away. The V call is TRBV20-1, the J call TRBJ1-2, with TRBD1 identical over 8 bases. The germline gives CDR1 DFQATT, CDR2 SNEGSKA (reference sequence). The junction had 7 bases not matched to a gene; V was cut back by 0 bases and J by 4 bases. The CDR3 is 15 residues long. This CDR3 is CSAREGDRLSYGYTF. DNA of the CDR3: TGCAGTGCTAGAGAGGGGGACAGGCTTAGCTATGGCTACACCTTC.

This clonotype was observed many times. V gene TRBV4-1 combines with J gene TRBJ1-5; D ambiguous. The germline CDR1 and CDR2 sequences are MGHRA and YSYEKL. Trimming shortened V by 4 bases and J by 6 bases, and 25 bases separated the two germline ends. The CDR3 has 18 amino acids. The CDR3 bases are TGCGCCAGCAGCCTAGATCCTCCCCGTGCGGGCTTCAGTCAGCCCCAGCATTTT. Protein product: CASSLDPPRAGFSQPQHF.

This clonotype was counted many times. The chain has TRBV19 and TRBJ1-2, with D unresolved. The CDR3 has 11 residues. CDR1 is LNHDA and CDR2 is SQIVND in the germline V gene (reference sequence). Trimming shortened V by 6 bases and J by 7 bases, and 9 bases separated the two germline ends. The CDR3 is CASRQTTGYTF. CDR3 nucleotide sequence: TGTGCCAGTAGGCAGACCACTGGCTACACCTTC.

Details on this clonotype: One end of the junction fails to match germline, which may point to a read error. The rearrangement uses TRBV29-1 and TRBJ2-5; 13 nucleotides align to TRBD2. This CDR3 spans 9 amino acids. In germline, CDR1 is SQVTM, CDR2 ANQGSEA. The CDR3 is CSALAGGGF. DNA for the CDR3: TGCAGCGCACTAGCGGGGGGGGGCTTC.

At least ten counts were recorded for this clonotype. This chain's CDR3 is CASSLDSSGTTTQYF. CDR3 DNA: TGTGCCAGCAGCTTAGACTCTAGCGGGACTACCACCCAGTACTTC. V and J are TRBV7-2 and TRBJ2-5, with 9 bases aligning to TRBD2. CDR1 and CDR2 from the germline V gene are SGHTA and FQGNSA. V was pared by 1 base and J by 8 bases, with 8 bases of the junction left unmatched. The CDR3 runs 15 residues. Looking up the rest from reference TRBV7-2 and TRBJ2-5 gives the full variable domain: GAGVSQSPSNKVTEKGKDVELRCDPISGHTALYWYRQSLGQGLEFLIYFQGNSAPDKSGLPSDRFSAERTGGSVSTLTIQRTQQEDSAVYLCASSLDSSGTTTQYFGPGTRLLVL.

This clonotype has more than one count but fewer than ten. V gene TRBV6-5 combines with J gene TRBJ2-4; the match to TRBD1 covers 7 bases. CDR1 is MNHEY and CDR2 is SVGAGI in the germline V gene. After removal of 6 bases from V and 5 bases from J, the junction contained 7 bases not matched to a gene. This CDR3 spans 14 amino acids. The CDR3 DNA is TGTGCCAGCAGCAAAAGCACAGGGGAAAACATTCAGTACTTC. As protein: CASSKSTGENIQYF.

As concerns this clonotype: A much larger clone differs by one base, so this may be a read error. CDR3 residues: CVSSSGQGNGYTF. CDR3 coding DNA: TGTGTCAGCTCCTCCGGACAGGGGAATGGCTACACCTTC. This chain uses TRBV7-2 with TRBJ1-2; TRBD1 matches 9 bases. Germline CDR1 reads SGHTA; CDR2 reads FQGNSA. The CDR3 has 13 amino acids. The whole variable domain, filled in from reference TRBV7-2 and TRBJ1-2, reads GAGVSQSPSNKVTEKGKDVELRCDPISGHTALYWYRQSLGQGLEFLIYFQGNSAPDKSGLPSDRFSAERTGGSVSTLTIQRTQQEDSAVYLCVSSSGQGNGYTFGSGTRLTVV.

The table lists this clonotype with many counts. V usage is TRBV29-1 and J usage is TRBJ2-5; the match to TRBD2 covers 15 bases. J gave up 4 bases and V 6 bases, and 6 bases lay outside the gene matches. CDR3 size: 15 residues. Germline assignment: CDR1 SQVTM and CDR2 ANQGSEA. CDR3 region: CSVPGTSGRLETQYF. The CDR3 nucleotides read TGCAGCGTCCCCGGGACTAGCGGGAGGTTAGAGACCCAGTACTTC.

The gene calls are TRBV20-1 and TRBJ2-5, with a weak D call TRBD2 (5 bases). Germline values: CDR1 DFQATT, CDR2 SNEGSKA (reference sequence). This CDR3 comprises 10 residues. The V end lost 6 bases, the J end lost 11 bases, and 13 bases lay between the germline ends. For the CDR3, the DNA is TGCAGTGCCAGTATGAGAGGGCAGTACTTC. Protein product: CSASMRGQYF.

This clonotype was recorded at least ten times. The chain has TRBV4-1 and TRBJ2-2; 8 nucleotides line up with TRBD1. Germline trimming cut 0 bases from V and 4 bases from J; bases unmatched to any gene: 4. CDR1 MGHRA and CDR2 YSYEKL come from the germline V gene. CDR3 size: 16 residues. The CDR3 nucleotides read TGCGCCAGCAGCCAAGAGGAGACAGGGGTCACCGGGGAGCTGTTTTTT. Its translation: CASSQEETGVTGELFF.

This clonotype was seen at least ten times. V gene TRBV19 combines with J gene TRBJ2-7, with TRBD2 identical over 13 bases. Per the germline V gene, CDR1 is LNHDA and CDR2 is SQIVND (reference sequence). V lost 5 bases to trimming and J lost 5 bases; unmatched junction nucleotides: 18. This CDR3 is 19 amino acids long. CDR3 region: CASSAQNKGLAGRYHEQYF. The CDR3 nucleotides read TGTGCCAGTAGTGCCCAGAACAAGGGACTAGCGGGGAGGTACCACGAGCAGTACTTC.

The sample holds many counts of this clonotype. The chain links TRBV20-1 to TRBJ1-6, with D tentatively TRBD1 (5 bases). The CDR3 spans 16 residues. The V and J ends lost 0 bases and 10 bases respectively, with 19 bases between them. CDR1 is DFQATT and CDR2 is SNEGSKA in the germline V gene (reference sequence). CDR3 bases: TGCAGTGCTAGAGATTCCCGGGGCAGTTTCGAATCACCCCTCCACTTT. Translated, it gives CSARDSRGSFESPLHF.

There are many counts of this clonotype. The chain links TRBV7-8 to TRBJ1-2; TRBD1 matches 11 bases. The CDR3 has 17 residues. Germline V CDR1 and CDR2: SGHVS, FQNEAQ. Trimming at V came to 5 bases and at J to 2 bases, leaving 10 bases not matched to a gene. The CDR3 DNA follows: TGTGCCAGCAGCCCAGGACAGGGGGCGGTATTGAACTATGGCTACACCTTC. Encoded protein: CASSPGQGAVLNYGYTF.

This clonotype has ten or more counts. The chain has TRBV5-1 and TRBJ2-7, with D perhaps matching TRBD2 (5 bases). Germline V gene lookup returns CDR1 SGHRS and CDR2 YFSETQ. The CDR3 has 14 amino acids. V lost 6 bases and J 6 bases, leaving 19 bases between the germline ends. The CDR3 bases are TGCGCCAGCACCCCTCGAAACGGGGTCGGCGAGCAGTACTTC. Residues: CASTPRNGVGEQYF.

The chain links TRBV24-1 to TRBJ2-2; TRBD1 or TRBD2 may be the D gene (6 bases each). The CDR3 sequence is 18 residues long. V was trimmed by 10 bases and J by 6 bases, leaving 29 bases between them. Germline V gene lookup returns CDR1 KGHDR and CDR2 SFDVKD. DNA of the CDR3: TGTGCCACTCTATGGGAACGGGGGCCCGACTTTATTGCCGGGGAGCTGTTTTTT. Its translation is CATLWERGPDFIAGELFF.

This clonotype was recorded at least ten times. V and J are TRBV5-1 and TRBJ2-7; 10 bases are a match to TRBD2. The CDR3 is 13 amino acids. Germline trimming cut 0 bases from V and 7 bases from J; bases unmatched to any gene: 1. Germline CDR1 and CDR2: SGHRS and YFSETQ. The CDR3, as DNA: TGCGCCAGCAGCTTGGAGCGGGAGGGGGAGCAGTACTTC. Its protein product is CASSLEREGEQYF. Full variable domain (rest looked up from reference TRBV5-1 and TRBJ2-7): KAGVTQTPRYLIKTRGQQVTLSCSPISGHRSVSWYQQTPGQGLQFLFEYFSETQRNKGNFPGRFSGRQFSNSRSEMNVSTLELGDSALYLCASSLEREGEQYFGPGTRLTVT.

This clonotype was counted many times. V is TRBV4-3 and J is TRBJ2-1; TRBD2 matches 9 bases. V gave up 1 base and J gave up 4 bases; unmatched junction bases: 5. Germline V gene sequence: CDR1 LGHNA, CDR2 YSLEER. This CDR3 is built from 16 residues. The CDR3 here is CASSQGLAELYNEQFF. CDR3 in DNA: TGCGCCAGCAGCCAAGGACTAGCGGAGTTGTACAATGAGCAGTTCTTC.

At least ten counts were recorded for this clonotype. CDR3 nucleotides: TGTGCCAGCAGCTTATTATCGGGAGGTGAGGAAAAACTGTTTTTT. It is translated as CASSLLSGGEEKLFF. This chain connects TRBV7-9 to TRBJ1-4; D is unresolved. The CDR3 runs 15 residues. CDR1 and CDR2 from the germline V gene are SEHNR and FQNEAQ (reference sequence). Trimming pared 2 bases from V and 8 bases from J, leaving 15 bases between.

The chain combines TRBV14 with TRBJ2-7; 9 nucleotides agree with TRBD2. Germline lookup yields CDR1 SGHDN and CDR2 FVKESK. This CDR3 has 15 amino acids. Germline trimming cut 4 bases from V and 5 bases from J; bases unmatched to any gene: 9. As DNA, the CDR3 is TGTGCCAGCAGCCCCTTAGCGGGAGCCTCGAACGAGCAGTACTTC. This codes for CASSPLAGASNEQYF.

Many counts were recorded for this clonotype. The CDR3 region is CASGPAGANTGELFF. The CDR3 coding sequence is TGTGCCAGTGGTCCGGCAGGGGCAAACACCGGGGAGCTGTTTTTT. This chain connects TRBV19 to TRBJ2-2, with a tentative D call TRBD1 (6 bases). The CDR3 length is 15 residues. CDR1 is LNHDA and CDR2 is SQIVND in the germline V gene (reference sequence). Trimming shortened V by 8 bases and J by 2 bases, and 15 bases separated the two germline ends.

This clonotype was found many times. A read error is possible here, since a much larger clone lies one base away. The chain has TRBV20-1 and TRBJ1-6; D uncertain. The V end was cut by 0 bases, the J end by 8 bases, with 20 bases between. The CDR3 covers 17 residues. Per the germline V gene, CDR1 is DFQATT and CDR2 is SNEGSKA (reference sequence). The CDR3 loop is CSARDTTRGAQHSPLHF. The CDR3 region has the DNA TGCAGTGCTAGAGATACAACGCGAGGTGCCCAACATTCACCCCTCCACTTT.

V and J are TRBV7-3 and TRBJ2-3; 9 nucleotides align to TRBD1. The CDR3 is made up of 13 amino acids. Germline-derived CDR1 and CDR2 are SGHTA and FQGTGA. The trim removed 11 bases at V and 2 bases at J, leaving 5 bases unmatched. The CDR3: CASTGGITDTQYF. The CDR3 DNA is TGTGCCTCGACAGGGGGTATCACAGATACGCAGTATTTT. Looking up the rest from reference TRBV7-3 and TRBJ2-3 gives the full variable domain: GAGVSQTPSNKVTEKGKYVELRCDPISGHTALYWYRQSLGQGPEFLIYFQGTGAADDSGLPNDRFFAVRPEGSVSTLKIQRTERGDSAVYLCASTGGITDTQYFGPGTRLTVL.

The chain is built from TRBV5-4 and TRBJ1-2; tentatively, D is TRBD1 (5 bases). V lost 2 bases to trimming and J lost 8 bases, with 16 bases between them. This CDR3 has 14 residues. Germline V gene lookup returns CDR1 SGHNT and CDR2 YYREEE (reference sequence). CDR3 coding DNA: TGTGCCAGCAGCTTTGAGACAGCGGGCGGGGGCTACACCTTC. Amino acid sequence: CASSFETAGGGYTF.

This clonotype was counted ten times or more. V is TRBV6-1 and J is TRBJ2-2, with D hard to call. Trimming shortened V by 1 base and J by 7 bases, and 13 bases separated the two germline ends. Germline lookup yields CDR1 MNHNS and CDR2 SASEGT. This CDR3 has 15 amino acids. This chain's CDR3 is CASSEGVTAVGELFF. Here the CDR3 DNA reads TGTGCCAGCAGTGAAGGAGTTACGGCAGTCGGGGAGCTGTTTTTT.

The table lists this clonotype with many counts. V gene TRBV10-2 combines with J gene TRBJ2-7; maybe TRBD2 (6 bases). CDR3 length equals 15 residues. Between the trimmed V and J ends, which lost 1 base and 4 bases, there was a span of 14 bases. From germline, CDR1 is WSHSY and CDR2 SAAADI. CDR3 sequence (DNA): TGCGCCAGCAGTGAGTTGGCGGGGCGCTTTTACGAGCAGTACTTC. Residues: CASSELAGRFYEQYF.